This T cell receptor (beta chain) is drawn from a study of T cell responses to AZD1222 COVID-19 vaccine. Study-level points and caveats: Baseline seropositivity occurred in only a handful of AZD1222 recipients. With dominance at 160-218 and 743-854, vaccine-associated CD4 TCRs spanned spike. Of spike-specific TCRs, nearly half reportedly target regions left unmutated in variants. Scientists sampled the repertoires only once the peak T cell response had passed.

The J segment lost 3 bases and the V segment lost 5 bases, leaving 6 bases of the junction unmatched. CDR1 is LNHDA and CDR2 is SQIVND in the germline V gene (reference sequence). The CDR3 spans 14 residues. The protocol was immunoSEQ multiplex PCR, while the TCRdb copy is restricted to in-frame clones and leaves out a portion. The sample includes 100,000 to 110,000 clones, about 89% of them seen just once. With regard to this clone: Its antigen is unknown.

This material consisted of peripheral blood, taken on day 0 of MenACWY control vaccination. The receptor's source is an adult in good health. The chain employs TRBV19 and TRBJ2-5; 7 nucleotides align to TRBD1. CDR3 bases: TGTGCCAGTAGTTTACCCACAGGGGAAGAGACCCAGTACTTC. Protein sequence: CASSLPTGEETQYF.